The 18 T cell receptor beta chains reported below all come from one sample, sequenced in a study of post-analysis software for immune sequencing data. Unique-molecular-identifier-tagged TCR beta cDNA libraries were used. TCRdb recomputed calls from the PCR reads with MiXCR, one row per CDR3 protein. The repertoire holds a few hundred thousand distinct CDR3 sequences, with around 33% as singletons. Regarding the study as a whole: The five TRBV segments detected at higher frequency in patients than in controls included TRBV5-6, TRBV5-1 and TRBV20-1.

Their target antigens are unknown. Sequencing used blood. Receptors originate from a girl aged 10-17 years with multiple sclerosis.

The chain has TRBV10-3 and TRBJ2-7; 7 bases line up with TRBD2. The CDR3 length is 15 residues. Germline assignment: CDR1 ENHRY and CDR2 SYGVKD. Trimming at V came to 4 bases and at J to 4 bases, leaving 10 bases not matched to a gene. CDR3 sequence (DNA): TGTGCCATCAGTGCCGGGGGGAGGGAAACGTACGAGCAGTACTTC. Translated: CAISAGGRETYEQYF.

This clonotype was seen only a few times. The V call is TRBV20-1, the J call TRBJ2-7; D perhaps matches TRBD1 (6 bases). V dropped 0 bases and J dropped 2 bases, with 26 bases sitting between them. CDR3 length: 19 residues. From germline, CDR1 is DFQATT and CDR2 SNEGSKA (reference sequence). In nucleotides, the CDR3 is TGCAGTGCTAGAGATCGTGGGAATGGTGGGGGCCGAAAGGCCTACGAGCAGTACTTC. Translated: CSARDRGNGGGRKAYEQYF.

This clonotype showed up just a few times. The chain is built from TRBV4-3 and TRBJ2-4, with D tentatively TRBD1 or TRBD2 (5 bases each). V dropped 0 bases and J dropped 13 bases, with 16 bases sitting between them. This CDR3 is 14 amino acids long. Germline CDR1 reads LGHNA; CDR2 reads YSLEER. The CDR3 bases are TGCGCCAGCAGCCAAGATATGAGGGGCGGCGGGCAGTACTTC. Its protein product is CASSQDMRGGGQYF.

The gene calls are TRBV7-8 and TRBJ2-3; a weak D match, TRBD2 (6 bases). Trimming pared 5 bases from V and 4 bases from J, leaving 19 bases between. The germline V gene has CDR1 SGHVS and CDR2 FQNEAQ. The CDR3 is 16 residues long. The DNA for the CDR3 is TGTGCCAGCAGCATCCTATTGCGGAGGGGCTCAGATACGCAGTATTTT. It encodes CASSILLRRGSDTQYF.

A few counts support this clonotype. This chain joins TRBV6-6 and TRBJ2-7; D perhaps matches TRBD2 (6 bases). The CDR3 is 14 amino acids. Germline lookup yields CDR1 MNHNY and CDR2 SVGAGI (reference sequence). Trimming took off 4 bases at V and 1 base at J, with 11 bases between the two ends. The CDR3 reads CASSSSSVSYEQYF. The CDR3 region has the DNA TGTGCCAGCAGTTCCTCTAGCGTTTCCTACGAGCAGTACTTC.

The rearrangement uses TRBV6-5 and TRBJ2-1; the D is unclear. This CDR3 region has 15 residues. Trimming removed 0 bases from V and 5 bases from J, with 11 bases in between. The germline gives CDR1 MNHEY, CDR2 SVGAGI. The CDR3 sequence: CASSYSSQDHNEQFF. The CDR3 DNA sequence: TGTGCCAGCAGTTACTCGAGTCAGGATCACAATGAGCAGTTCTTC.

This clonotype showed up just a few times. V and J are TRBV6-6 and TRBJ1-1; no definite D call. The CDR3 runs 17 residues. With 1 base removed from V and 2 bases from J, the gap between germline ends came to 17 bases. Germline CDR1 is MNHNY and CDR2 is SVGAGI (reference sequence). The CDR3 DNA sequence: TGTGCCAGCAGTTACTTAAGTCCCCTCAGTGGTAACACTGAAGCTTTCTTT. This gives the protein CASSYLSPLSGNTEAFF.

The chain combines TRBV5-4 with TRBJ2-3; D unclear. V lost 5 bases to trimming and J lost 1 base, with 14 bases between them. Germline CDR1 reads SGHNT; CDR2 reads YYREEE (reference sequence). There are 15 residues in the CDR3. The chain's CDR3 is CASSYKSVGTDTQYF. For the CDR3, the DNA is TGTGCCAGCAGTTATAAATCGGTAGGCACAGATACGCAGTATTTT.

This chain uses TRBV2 with TRBJ2-7; D is perhaps TRBD1 or TRBD2 (5 bases each). Per the germline V gene, CDR1 is SNHLY and CDR2 is FYNNEI. V was trimmed by 6 bases and J by 0 bases, leaving 15 bases between them. This CDR3 contains 15 residues. Written as DNA, the CDR3 is TGTGCCAGCAGAGGAAATCGGGACCCCTCCTACGAGCAGTACTTC. It yields the protein CASRGNRDPSYEQYF. The full variable domain, completed using reference TRBV2 and TRBJ2-7, is EPEVTQTPSHQVTQMGQEVILRCVPISNHLYFYWYRQILGQKVEFLVSFYNNEISEKSEIFDDQFSVERPDGSNFTLKIRSTKLEDSAMYFCASRGNRDPSYEQYFGPGTRLTVT.

A few counts support this clonotype. The chain uses TRBV13 and TRBJ2-7; the match to TRBD2 covers 11 bases. Trimming at V came to 4 bases and at J to 7 bases, leaving 9 bases not matched to a gene. Germline V gene data show CDR1 as PRHDT and CDR2 as FYEKMQ (reference sequence). The CDR3 extends over 15 amino acids. DNA of the CDR3: TGTGCCAGCAGCTCTGTAGCGGGGGGGCCAGATGAGCAGTACTTC. Amino acid sequence: CASSSVAGGPDEQYF.

The rearrangement joins TRBV6-5 to TRBJ1-2; 11 bases fit TRBD1. CDR3 length: 15 residues. The junction had 10 bases not matched to a gene; V was cut back by 8 bases and J by 5 bases. CDR1 is MNHEY, CDR2 SVGAGI, per germline. CDR3: CASGEDRGLRYGYTF. DNA of the CDR3: TGTGCCAGCGGTGAGGACAGGGGGCTCCGGTATGGCTACACCTTC.

Here the CDR3 DNA reads TGCAGCGTTGGGCAGGGCCTTCCGACCAATGGCTACACCTTC. Residues: CSVGQGLPTNGYTF. The V call is TRBV29-1, the J call TRBJ1-2; D is possibly TRBD1 (5 bases). The CDR3 totals 14 residues. Germline V gene data show CDR1 as SQVTM and CDR2 as ANQGSEA. V was cut by 4 bases and J by 6 bases, with 18 bases left in between. Complete variable domain (other parts from reference TRBV29-1 and TRBJ1-2): SAVISQKPSRDICQRGTSLTIQCQVDSQVTMMFWYRQQPGQSLTLIATANQGSEATYESGFVIDKFPISRPNLTFSTLTVSNMSPEDSSIYLCSVGQGLPTNGYTFGSGTRLTVV.

V gene TRBV7-2 combines with J gene TRBJ2-3; TRBD1 aligns across 7 bases. Germline V gene sequence: CDR1 SGHTA, CDR2 FQGNSA. V shed 3 bases and J 2 bases; nucleotides not matched to a gene: 5. This CDR3 has 15 amino acids. The CDR3 coding sequence is TGTGCCAGCAGCTTGGACAGGATCTTCACAGATACGCAGTATTTT. This codes for CASSLDRIFTDTQYF.

The CDR3, as DNA: TGTGCCAGCAGCGTAGCTACGGGACGAGAGACGCAGTATTTT. This gives the protein CASSVATGRETQYF. The J gene is TRBJ2-3, the V gene TRBV9, with D perhaps being TRBD1 or TRBD2 (5 bases each). V dropped 0 bases and J dropped 9 bases, with 14 bases sitting between them. Germline CDR1 and CDR2: SGDLS and YYNGEE. The CDR3 extends over 14 amino acids.

The chain couples TRBV5-6 to TRBJ2-5; 12 bases fit TRBD2. Losses at the gene ends were 3 bases for V and 11 bases for J; bases not matched to a gene: 8. This CDR3 region has 14 residues. Per the germline V gene, CDR1 is SGHDT and CDR2 is YYEEEE. The CDR3 nucleotides read TGTGCCAGCAGCTCGGAGGGACTAGCGGGTGAGCAGTACTTC. Its protein product is CASSSEGLAGEQYF. Filled out from reference TRBV5-6 and TRBJ2-5, the complete variable domain reads DAGVTQSPTHLIKTRGQQVTLRCSPKSGHDTVSWYQQALGQGPQFIFQYYEEEERQRGNFPDRFSGHQFPNYSSELNVNALLLGDSALYLCASSSEGLAGEQYFGPGTRLLVL.

This rearrangement joins TRBV4-1 to TRBJ1-5; D call uncertain. There are 16 residues in the CDR3. Trimming removed 0 bases from V and 0 bases from J, with 9 bases in between. The V gene's germline CDR1 is MGHRA and CDR2 YSYEKL. Here the CDR3 DNA reads TGCGCCAGCAGCCAAGAATGGGGATATAGCAATCAGCCCCAGCATTTT. This translates into CASSQEWGYSNQPQHF.

This chain connects TRBV7-3 to TRBJ2-3, with D possibly being TRBD1 (6 bases). From germline, CDR1 is SGHTA and CDR2 FQGTGA. V lost 5 bases to trimming and J lost 1 base, with 13 bases between them. The CDR3 covers 15 residues. This CDR3 reads CASSQTGIGTDTQYF. For the CDR3, the DNA is TGTGCCAGCAGCCAAACAGGGATTGGCACAGATACGCAGTATTTT.

The gene calls are TRBV18 and TRBJ2-3; no reliable D call. Germline lookup yields CDR1 KGHSH and CDR2 LQKENI. The CDR3 extends over 14 amino acids. V lost 2 bases to trimming and J lost 4 bases, with 10 bases between them. The CDR3 DNA is TGTGCCAGCTCACCAACTGTACGATCAGATACGCAGTATTTT. Amino acids: CASSPTVRSDTQYF.